The 32 T cell receptor beta chains below were found in one sample sequenced in a study of T cell responses to AZD1222 COVID-19 vaccine. TCRdb's copy holds only in-frame clones and misses some; the assay was immunoSEQ multiplex PCR. The sample carries fewer than 150,000 clones, around nine tenths recorded once. Here the sequenced sample was peripheral blood, taken on day 0 of AZD1222 vaccination. The receptors here all came from an adult in good health.

The chain uses TRBV6-2 or TRBV6-3 and TRBJ2-1; no definite D call. This CDR3 has 12 amino acids. The germline CDR1 and CDR2 sequences are MNHEY and SVGEGT. V was cut by 5 bases and J by 1 base, with 3 bases left in between. In DNA form, the CDR3 reads TGTGCCAGCAGTCGTTCCTACAATGAGCAGTTCTTC. Translation gives CASSRSYNEQFF.

The chain carries TRBV23-1 and TRBJ1-5; TRBD1 is a possible D gene (5 bases). TRBV23-1 is flagged as an ORF with uncertain function. CDR3 length: 15 amino acids. The germline V and J ends were trimmed by 4 bases and 2 bases, with 12 bases remaining between them. CDR3 bases: TGCGCCAGCAGTCCCCGGACAAGCGGCAATCAGCCCCAGCATTTT. Its protein product is CASSPRTSGNQPQHF.

This rearrangement joins TRBV18 to TRBJ2-1, with 12 bases that match TRBD1. The germline V gene has CDR1 KGHSH and CDR2 LQKENI. CDR3 length equals 16 residues. V shed 3 bases, J shed 7 bases, and the junction held 7 bases outside the gene matches. The CDR3 spells CASSPSGTGGRNEQFF. The CDR3 DNA reads as TGTGCCAGCTCACCGTCCGGGACAGGGGGCCGGAATGAGCAGTTCTTC.

V usage is TRBV11-2 and J usage is TRBJ2-3; 7 nucleotides align to TRBD1. V lost 5 bases to trimming and J lost 3 bases; unmatched junction nucleotides: 8. Germline CDR1 reads SGHAT; CDR2 reads FQNNGV. The CDR3 totals 15 residues. CDR3 in amino acids: CASSRYRGGTDTQYF. In nucleotides, the CDR3 is TGTGCCAGCAGCCGATACAGGGGTGGAACAGATACGCAGTATTTT.

CDR3 in DNA: TGTGCCAGCACCCCCTTCCGGGAGCAGTACTTC. It yields the protein CASTPFREQYF. This rearrangement joins TRBV5-6 to TRBJ2-7, with D uncertain. Germline lookup yields CDR1 SGHDT and CDR2 YYEEEE. V shed 6 bases and J shed 7 bases, with 11 bases lying between them. The CDR3 runs 11 residues.

CDR3 amino acids: CASSPSGVIATNEKLFF. The CDR3 DNA sequence: TGTGCCAGCAGCCCCTCCGGGGTTATTGCAACTAATGAAAAACTGTTTTTT. The chain joins TRBV7-8 to TRBJ1-4; D uncertain. Deletions cut 5 bases from V and 0 bases from J, with 16 bases between. Germline CDR1 reads SGHVS; CDR2 reads FQNEAQ. The CDR3 is made up of 17 amino acids.

V gene TRBV6-1 combines with J gene TRBJ2-7; D perhaps matches TRBD2 (5 bases). This CDR3 has 17 amino acids. Germline CDR1 MNHNS, CDR2 SASEGT. V was clipped by 1 base and J by 0 bases, with 16 bases between them. CDR3 DNA: TGTGCCAGCAGTGAAGGCGGGTGGTTACTACCCTCCTACGAGCAGTACTTC. It is translated as CASSEGGWLLPSYEQYF.

The chain carries TRBV9 and TRBJ1-4, with D possibly being TRBD1 (6 bases). Germline V gives CDR1 SGDLS, CDR2 YYNGEE. The CDR3 extends over 15 amino acids. Trimming took 3 bases from V and 3 from J, leaving 12 bases between them. The CDR3 reads CASSATGKANEKLFF. CDR3 bases: TGTGCCAGCAGCGCAACAGGGAAAGCTAATGAAAAACTGTTTTTT.

The chain joins TRBV7-9 to TRBJ2-5; the D gene is possibly TRBD1 (7 bases). Germline-derived CDR1 and CDR2 are SEHNR and FQNEAQ (reference sequence). Trimming left V 0 bases short and J 5 bases short, with 16 bases between. This CDR3 contains 16 residues. CDR3 coding DNA: TGTGCCAGCAGCTTAGCGCGAGGGGGCGCGGGGGAGACCCAGTACTTC. Its protein is CASSLARGGAGETQYF.

Here the CDR3 DNA reads TGTGCCTGGAAACGTTTCGAGACCCAGTACTTC. Protein product: CAWKRFETQYF. The chain is built from TRBV30 and TRBJ2-5; D ambiguous. V lost 4 bases to trimming and J lost 5 bases, with 8 bases between them. Germline V gene data show CDR1 as GTSNPN and CDR2 as SVGIG (reference sequence). The CDR3 covers 11 residues.

The chain links TRBV27 to TRBJ2-1; D is ambiguous. This CDR3 comprises 14 residues. The V end lost 2 bases, the J end lost 8 bases, and 13 bases lay between the germline ends. CDR1 MNHEY and CDR2 SMNVEV come from the germline V gene (reference sequence). The CDR3 loop reads CASSLGQTVHEQFF. The CDR3 DNA reads as TGTGCCAGCAGTTTAGGGCAAACGGTTCATGAGCAGTTCTTC.

DNA for the CDR3: TGTGCCAGCAGTTTAGCCCTTAATCAGCCCCAGCATTTT. It codes for CASSLALNQPQHF. This chain joins TRBV27 and TRBJ1-5; D not certain. Trimming took off 2 bases at V and 4 bases at J, with 6 bases between the two ends. From germline, CDR1 is MNHEY and CDR2 SMNVEV (reference sequence). The CDR3 loop spans 13 amino acids.

The J gene is TRBJ2-1, the V gene TRBV3-1 (or the pseudogene TRBV3-2); a possible D gene is TRBD2 (6 bases). In germline, CDR1 is LGHDT, CDR2 YNNKEL (reference sequence). There are 13 residues in the CDR3. V lost 0 bases to trimming and J lost 9 bases, with 9 bases between them. The chain's CDR3 is CASSQDGGVEQFF. The CDR3 coding sequence is TGTGCCAGCAGCCAAGATGGAGGGGTTGAGCAGTTCTTC.

The V call is TRBV6-1, the J call TRBJ1-5; D call uncertain. V was shortened by 3 bases and J by 7 bases, with 10 bases between the two germline ends. In germline, CDR1 is MNHNS, CDR2 SASEGT. The CDR3 extends over 13 amino acids. CDR3 sequence reads: CASSELHGQPQHF. In DNA form, the CDR3 reads TGTGCCAGCAGTGAGCTCCATGGCCAGCCCCAGCATTTT.

The J gene is TRBJ2-5, the V gene TRBV10-3, with 11 bases fitting TRBD1. Germline-derived CDR1 and CDR2 are ENHRY and SYGVKD. The CDR3 is 14 amino acids. Trimming cost V 10 bases and J 5 bases; bases outside gene matches: 9. In nucleotides, the CDR3 is TGTGCCACCACCGGGACAGGGGGGCTCGAGACCCAGTACTTC. Translation gives CATTGTGGLETQYF.

V and J are TRBV25-1 and TRBJ1-1; 11 bases align to TRBD1. Germline V gene data show CDR1 as MGHDK and CDR2 as SYGVNS. V was clipped by 4 bases and J by 4 bases; unmatched bases: 11. This CDR3 is 17 amino acids long. CDR3 region: CASSAGTGGWFGTEAFF. DNA of the CDR3: TGTGCCAGCAGTGCTGGGACAGGGGGATGGTTCGGCACTGAAGCTTTCTTT.

This clone was seen a single time. The chain combines TRBV19 with TRBJ2-3, with TRBD1 matching 9 bases. Trimming took 4 bases from V and 5 from J; bases not matched to a gene: 4. The CDR3 runs to 14 residues. Per the germline V gene, CDR1 is LNHDA and CDR2 is SQIVND (reference sequence). The CDR3 sequence: CASSNRGLEDTQYF. The DNA for the CDR3 is TGTGCCAGTAGTAACAGGGGGCTGGAAGATACGCAGTATTTT.

The gene calls are TRBV5-8 and TRBJ1-4; D is unresolved. The germline gives CDR1 SGHTS, CDR2 YDEGEE. Trimming cost V 0 bases and J 7 bases, with 10 bases left between them. The CDR3 runs to 14 residues. The CDR3 reads CASSLVIVGEKLFF. The CDR3 DNA reads as TGTGCCAGCAGCTTGGTGATAGTGGGTGAAAAACTGTTTTTT.

The V call is TRBV27, the J call TRBJ2-3; no firm D call. Trimming removed 2 bases from V and 5 bases from J, with 8 bases in between. Looked up from germline, CDR1 is MNHEY and CDR2 is SMNVEV (reference sequence). The CDR3 covers 13 residues. DNA for the CDR3: TGTGCCAGCAGTTTAGGGCCCAGAGATACGCAGTATTTT. It specifies CASSLGPRDTQYF.

The chain carries TRBV12-3 or TRBV12-4 and TRBJ2-5; D not resolved. Trimming pared 6 bases from V and 5 bases from J, leaving 13 bases between. This CDR3 spans 13 amino acids. CDR3 nucleotides: TGTGCCAGCAGCTCCTATAGGTTCGAGACCCAGTACTTC. It translates to CASSSYRFETQYF.

The chain combines TRBV6-1 with TRBJ1-5; 11 bases match TRBD1. CDR3 size: 19 residues. V lost 2 bases and J lost 1; bases outside the gene matches: 10. From germline, CDR1 is MNHNS and CDR2 SASEGT. Here the CDR3 DNA reads TGTGCCAGCAGTGAACGGACAGGGGGCATGGCTGTGAGCAATCAGCCCCAGCATTTT. Protein product: CASSERTGGMAVSNQPQHF.

V is TRBV11-3 and J is TRBJ2-1; 11 bases match TRBD2. Germline lookup yields CDR1 SGHNT and CDR2 YENEEA. V shed 4 bases, J shed 8 bases, and the junction held 7 bases outside the gene matches. The CDR3 consists of 15 residues. CDR3 residues: CASSSRLAGTDEQFF. Here the CDR3 DNA reads TGTGCCAGCAGCTCCAGACTAGCGGGGACGGATGAGCAGTTCTTC.

The CDR3 protein is CASSPDRGDNSPLHF. The CDR3 DNA is TGTGCCAGCAGCCCCGACAGGGGTGACAATTCACCCCTCCACTTT. The chain combines TRBV7-9 with TRBJ1-6, with TRBD1 matching over 8 bases. This CDR3 region has 15 residues. V shed 5 bases, J shed 7 bases, and the junction held 7 bases outside the gene matches. Germline CDR1 reads SEHNR; CDR2 reads FQNEAQ (reference sequence). Full variable domain (remainder filled in from reference TRBV7-9 and TRBJ1-6): DTGVSQNPRHKITKRGQNVTFRCDPISEHNRLYWYRQTLGQGPEFLTYFQNEAQLEKSRLLSDRFSAERPKGSFSTLEIQRTEQGDSAMYLCASSPDRGDNSPLHFGNGTRLTVT.

V is TRBV5-4 and J is TRBJ2-6; D tentatively fits TRBD1 or TRBD2 (6 bases each). V lost 1 base and J lost 0, with 8 bases in between. The CDR3 sequence is 16 residues long. Germline V CDR1 and CDR2: SGHNT, YYREEE (reference sequence). CDR3 sequence (DNA): TGTGCCAGCAGCTTGAAGGGGGGCTCTGGGGCCAACGTCCTGACTTTC. Protein product: CASSLKGGSGANVLTF.

CDR3 in amino acids: CASSKGTGTNTEAFF. In nucleotides, the CDR3 is TGTGCCAGCAGTAAAGGGACAGGCACAAACACTGAAGCTTTCTTT. J is TRBJ1-1 and V is TRBV27; 8 bases align to TRBD1. CDR1 is MNHEY, CDR2 SMNVEV, per germline (reference sequence). This CDR3 region has 15 residues. The V segment lost 5 bases and the J segment 2 bases; nucleotides outside the gene matches: 7.

The rearrangement links TRBV11-2 to TRBJ1-2; D remains unclear. The V end was cut by 3 bases, the J end by 4 bases, with 9 bases between. CDR3 length: 13 amino acids. Germline-derived CDR1 and CDR2 are SGHAT and FQNNGV. The DNA of the CDR3 is TGTGCCAGCAGCTTCGTCTCGGCCTATGGCTACACCTTC. This encodes CASSFVSAYGYTF.

The chain couples TRBV6-5 to TRBJ1-6; perhaps TRBD1 as D (6 bases). This CDR3 contains 15 residues. V was cut by 6 bases and J by 6 bases, with 15 bases left in between. Germline-derived CDR1 and CDR2 are MNHEY and SVGAGI. CDR3 DNA sequence: TGTGCCAGCAGGGCGGCGGGGGCTAGTAATTCACCCCTCCACTTT. Protein sequence: CASRAAGASNSPLHF.

The gene calls are TRBV28 and TRBJ2-3, with 7 bases aligning to TRBD1. The CDR3 contains 14 residues. The ends lost 5 bases at V and 1 base at J; junction bases unmatched: 3. Looked up from germline, CDR1 is MDHEN and CDR2 is SYDVKM. CDR3 nucleotide sequence: TGTGCCAGCAGTACCGGACAGGGCACAGATACGCAGTATTTT. Its translation is CASSTGQGTDTQYF.

CDR3 loop: CASSALPGVNTEAFF. The CDR3 DNA sequence: TGTGCCAGCAGTGCCCTACCGGGGGTGAACACTGAAGCTTTCTTT. The chain uses TRBV6-4 and TRBJ1-1, with D possibly TRBD1 on 5 matching bases. CDR3 length: 15 residues. Per the germline V gene, CDR1 is MRHNA and CDR2 is SNTAGT. Between the trimmed V and J ends, which lost 4 bases and 0 bases, there was a span of 12 bases.

This chain links TRBV19 with TRBJ2-1; 10 bases are shared with TRBD2. From germline, CDR1 is LNHDA and CDR2 SQIVND (reference sequence). This CDR3 contains 16 residues. J was trimmed by 5 bases and V by 6 bases; bases with no gene match: 10. This CDR3 is CASSLDSGGINNEQFF. The CDR3 bases are TGTGCCAGTAGCTTGGATAGCGGGGGGATTAACAATGAGCAGTTCTTC. The complete variable domain, with remaining parts taken from reference TRBV19 and TRBJ2-1, reads DGGITQSPKYLFRKEGQNVTLSCEQNLNHDAMYWYRQDPGQGLRLIYYSQIVNDFQKGDIAEGYSVSREKKESFPLTVTSAQKNPTAFYLCASSLDSGGINNEQFFGPGTRLTVL.

The chain has TRBV18 and TRBJ1-1; D possibly corresponds to TRBD1 (6 bases). Germline assignment: CDR1 KGHSH and CDR2 LQKENI. CDR3 length: 14 amino acids. V was pared by 7 bases and J by 0 bases, with 12 bases between. The CDR3 region has the DNA TGTGCCAGCTTAGGACAGACCATGAACACTGAAGCTTTCTTT. It is translated as CASLGQTMNTEAFF.

The V and J genes are TRBV2 and TRBJ1-2, with 7 bases fitting TRBD1. Germline lookup yields CDR1 SNHLY and CDR2 FYNNEI. The CDR3 covers 13 residues. Unmatched junction bases numbered 2, after V lost 4 bases and J lost 3 bases. The CDR3 reads CASSGDSDYGYTF. The CDR3 nucleotides read TGTGCCAGCAGTGGGGACAGTGACTATGGCTACACCTTC.